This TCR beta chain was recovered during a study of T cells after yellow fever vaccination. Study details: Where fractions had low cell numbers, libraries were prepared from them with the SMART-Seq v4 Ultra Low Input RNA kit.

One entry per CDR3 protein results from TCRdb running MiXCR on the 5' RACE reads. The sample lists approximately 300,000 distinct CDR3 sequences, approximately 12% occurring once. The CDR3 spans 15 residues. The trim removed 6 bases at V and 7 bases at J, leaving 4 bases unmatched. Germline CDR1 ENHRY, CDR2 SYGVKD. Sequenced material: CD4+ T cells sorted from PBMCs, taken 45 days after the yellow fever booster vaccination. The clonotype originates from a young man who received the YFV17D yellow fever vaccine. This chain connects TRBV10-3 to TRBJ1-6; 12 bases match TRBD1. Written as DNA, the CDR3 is TGTGCCATCAGGGGGGGACAGGGGGCGAATTCACCCCTCCACTTT. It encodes CAIRGGQGANSPLHF.